This T cell receptor beta chain was captured by sequencing in a study of blood T cell repertoires in COVID-19. The table came from immunoSEQ multiplex PCR; TCRdb's copy has only in-frame clones and leaves some out. There are 250,000 to 350,000 clones in the sample; around 85% occur only once, and about 1.6% lies in the top ten. The CDR3 is 13 amino acids. Germline CDR1 reads SQVTM; CDR2 reads ANQGSEA. V shed 4 bases and J shed 4 bases, with 13 bases lying between them. The sequenced sample was peripheral blood. The chain couples TRBV29-1 to TRBJ1-2; D not certain. The source of this sequence is a human donor with COVID-19, enrolled during active disease. The donor label of this sample is uncertain. The DNA of the CDR3 is TGCAGCGTTGCCACAGCCTCACCCTATGGCTACACCTTC. Encoded protein: CSVATASPYGYTF.